This TCR beta chain was captured in a study of blood T cell repertoires in COVID-19. The CDR3 consists of 17 residues. V dropped 5 bases and J dropped 0 bases, with 14 bases sitting between them. CDR1 and CDR2 (germline): MDHEN, SYDVKM. The protocol was immunoSEQ multiplex PCR, while the TCRdb copy is restricted to in-frame clones and leaves out a portion. The sample records roughly 230,000 clones, 80% to 90% being singletons. This chain connects TRBV28 to TRBJ2-6, with D possibly TRBD2 on 6 matching bases. Sequenced input: PBMCs or T cells enriched from blood (not recorded which). The source is a woman aged 45-65 years who had been exposed to COVID-19. The CDR3 region has the DNA TGTGCCAGCAGTCCGGGACTGGTTGGCTCTGGGGCCAACGTCCTGACTTTC. Translating gives CASSPGLVGSGANVLTF.